A single T cell receptor beta chain is shown here with its context. Losses at the gene ends were 7 bases for V and 4 bases for J; bases not matched to a gene: 6. The CDR3 runs 13 residues. CDR1 and CDR2 (germline): LNHDA, SQIVND (reference sequence). The data stem from a study of blood T cell repertoires in COVID-19. The wider study: Samples taken during acute and convalescent COVID-19 were collected in the United States, Italy and Spain. In each case, the material was cDNA or gDNA derived from T cells, B-cell-depleted T cells, or PBMCs.

Authors' processing steps: From reference gene primer amplification, estimates of nucleated cell counts were derived. Sequenced by immunoSEQ multiplex PCR; TCRdb stores in-frame clones only, minus some. That table is the source of V, J and clone size, and D and trimming were worked out from the DNA. The data show 300,000 or so clones, more than 70% seen once. The clonotype comes from a woman aged 45-59 years with acute or convalescent COVID-19. J is TRBJ1-2 and V is TRBV19; TRBD1 matches 7 bases. Sequencing was done on a sample of peripheral blood. CDR3 in DNA: TGTGCCAGTACCTTGGGACAGCTCTATGGCTACACCTTC. Protein sequence: CASTLGQLYGYTF.